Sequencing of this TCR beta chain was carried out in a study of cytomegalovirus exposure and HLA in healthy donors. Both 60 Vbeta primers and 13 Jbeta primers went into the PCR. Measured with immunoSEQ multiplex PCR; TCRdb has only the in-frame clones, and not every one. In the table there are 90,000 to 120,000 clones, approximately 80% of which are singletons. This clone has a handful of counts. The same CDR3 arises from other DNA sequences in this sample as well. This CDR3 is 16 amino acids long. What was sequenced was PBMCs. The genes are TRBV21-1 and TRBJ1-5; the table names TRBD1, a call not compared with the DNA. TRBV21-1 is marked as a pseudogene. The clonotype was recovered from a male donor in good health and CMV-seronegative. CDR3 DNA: TGTGCCAGCAGCAAAGTGGACAGAGGGCGCAATCAGCCCCAGCATTTT. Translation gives CASSKVDRGRNQPQHF.